Below are 13 T cell receptor beta chains sequenced from a single sample in a study of early T cells in non-severe SARS-CoV-2 infection. TCRdb used MiXCR to reprocess the 5' RACE reads, holding one entry per CDR3 protein. The top ten clones hold approximately 5% of a sample with 95,000 to 100,000 distinct CDR3 sequences, approximately 9.9% of them seen once. The material sequenced was whole blood. The receptors here all came from an adult who was a healthcare worker with PCR-confirmed SARS-CoV-2 infection or an uninfected control (not recorded which).

This clonotype came up many times. The rearrangement joins TRBV29-1 to TRBJ2-4; either TRBD1 or TRBD2 may fit D (5 bases each). Trimming took off 4 bases at V and 3 bases at J, with 16 bases between the two ends. The CDR3 extends over 15 amino acids. CDR1 is SQVTM and CDR2 is ANQGSEA in the germline V gene. CDR3 DNA sequence: TGCAGCGTTGCGGGGCAGGGAGTAGGCAAAAACATTCAGTACTTC. It specifies CSVAGQGVGKNIQYF. Using reference TRBV29-1 and TRBJ2-4 for the parts outside the CDR3, the full variable domain is SAVISQKPSRDICQRGTSLTIQCQVDSQVTMMFWYRQQPGQSLTLIATANQGSEATYESGFVIDKFPISRPNLTFSTLTVSNMSPEDSSIYLCSVAGQGVGKNIQYFGAGTRLSVL.

Ten or more counts support this clonotype. The rearrangement links TRBV29-1 to TRBJ1-2; 7 positions match TRBD1. Germline loops: CDR1 SQVTM, CDR2 ANQGSEA. This CDR3 comprises 12 residues. Losses at the gene ends were 6 bases for V and 7 bases for J; bases not matched to a gene: 8. In DNA, the CDR3 is TGCAGCGTCGTCAGGGGGGAGCTTGGCTACACCTTC. Its protein is CSVVRGELGYTF.

The table lists this clonotype with many counts. The chain carries TRBV7-8 and TRBJ2-1; D unclear. The V end lost 1 base, the J end lost 10 bases, and 5 bases lay between the germline ends. In germline, CDR1 is SGHVS, CDR2 FQNEAQ. CDR3 length equals 11 residues. In DNA, the CDR3 is TGTGCCAGCAGCTTAGGGACCGAGCAGTTCTTC. It codes for CASSLGTEQFF.

This clonotype came up many times. The J gene is TRBJ2-7, the V gene TRBV20-1; 10 nucleotides align to TRBD2. CDR3 length equals 15 residues. The germline CDR1 and CDR2 sequences are DFQATT and SNEGSKA (reference sequence). V shed 6 bases, J shed 7 bases, and the junction held 15 bases outside the gene matches. DNA of the CDR3: TGCAGTGCGCCAACTAGCGGGATACCCACCGGAGAGCAGTACTTC. Translating gives CSAPTSGIPTGEQYF.

This clonotype was seen at least ten times. V gene TRBV12-3 or TRBV12-4 combines with J gene TRBJ1-2, with 12 bases aligning to TRBD1. V lost 2 bases to trimming and J lost 8 bases; unmatched junction nucleotides: 12. The CDR3 totals 17 residues. The CDR3 loop is CASSLRGQGARLMGYTF. CDR3 coding DNA: TGTGCCAGCAGTTTAAGGGGACAGGGGGCCCGACTTATGGGCTACACCTTC.

This clonotype was found a few times. The chain is built from TRBV3-1 and TRBJ1-5; D not certain. This CDR3 comprises 15 residues. The V gene's germline CDR1 is LGHDT and CDR2 YNNKEL (reference sequence). Deletions cut 5 bases from V and 0 bases from J, with 11 bases between. In nucleotides, the CDR3 is TGTGCCAGCAGCTCTGGACTTATTAGCAATCAGCCCCAGCATTTT. It is translated as CASSSGLISNQPQHF.

This clonotype was found a few times. The V gene is TRBV20-1, the J gene TRBJ1-1, with a possible D match to TRBD1 (5 bases). V shed 5 bases and J shed 1 base, with 17 bases lying between them. Germline V gives CDR1 DFQATT, CDR2 SNEGSKA (reference sequence). The CDR3 is 15 residues long. In nucleotides, the CDR3 is TGCAGTGCTTCGACATTGGGGCTTGGGAACACTGAAGCTTTCTTT. Its translation: CSASTLGLGNTEAFF.

This clonotype was seen more than once but under ten times. The rearrangement uses TRBV6-5 and TRBJ1-1, with D possibly TRBD1 on 5 matching bases. CDR3 length: 16 amino acids. CDR1 MNHEY and CDR2 SVGAGI come from the germline V gene. Trimming took 0 bases from V and 0 from J, leaving 11 bases between them. The CDR3 spells CASSYSTVTMNTEAFF. Here the CDR3 DNA reads TGTGCCAGCAGTTACTCGACAGTAACCATGAACACTGAAGCTTTCTTT.

Many counts were recorded for this clonotype. V usage is TRBV7-9 and J usage is TRBJ2-1, with D perhaps given as TRBD1 or TRBD2 (5 bases each). The CDR3 sequence is 11 residues long. Trimming removed 3 bases at V and 15 bases at J, with 12 bases between. Germline CDR1 SEHNR, CDR2 FQNEAQ (reference sequence). CDR3 residues: CASSFRDVRFF. CDR3 coding DNA: TGTGCCAGCAGCTTCCGGGACGTAAGGTTCTTC.

This clonotype has ten or more counts. At one end, the junction sequence differs from germline, possibly due to a read error. The chain uses TRBV11-2 and TRBJ1-6; D is ambiguous. Germline V gives CDR1 SGHAT, CDR2 FQNNGV. This CDR3 has 18 residues. The CDR3 sequence: CASSLRRRQSSYNSSLHF. CDR3 DNA sequence: TGTGCCAGCAGCTTACGGCGGCGGCAGAGCTCCTATAATTCATCCCTCCACTTT. Full variable domain (rest looked up from reference TRBV11-2 and TRBJ1-6): EAGVAQSPRYKIIEKRQSVAFWCNPISGHATLYWYQQILGQGPKLLIQFQNNGVVDDSQLPKDRFSAERLKGVDSTLKIQPAKLEDSAVYLCASSLRRRQSSYNSSLHFGNGTRLTVT.

This clonotype was counted between two and nine times. The chain has TRBV9 and TRBJ2-2; D remains unclear. With 3 bases removed from V and 2 bases from J, the gap between germline ends came to 8 bases. Germline V gene lookup returns CDR1 SGDLS and CDR2 YYNGEE. The CDR3 spans 14 residues. The CDR3 loop reads CASSDDGNTGELFF. CDR3 nucleotides: TGTGCCAGCAGCGACGACGGTAACACCGGGGAGCTGTTTTTT. Together with reference TRBV9 and TRBJ2-2, the CDR3 gives the full variable domain: DSGVTQTPKHLITATGQRVTLRCSPRSGDLSVYWYQQSLDQGLQFLIQYYNGEERAKGNILERFSAQQFPDLHSELNLSSLELGDSALYFCASSDDGNTGELFFGEGSRLTVL.

This clonotype occurred a few times. The V call is TRBV5-1, the J call TRBJ1-1; D might be TRBD1 (6 bases). Between the trimmed V and J ends, which lost 6 bases and 3 bases, there was a span of 15 bases. CDR3 length: 14 amino acids. CDR1 SGHRS and CDR2 YFSETQ come from the germline V gene. Written as DNA, the CDR3 is TGCGCCAGCACTCAGATACCAGGGGACACTGAAGCTTTCTTT. It codes for CASTQIPGDTEAFF.

This clonotype turned up a few times. This rearrangement joins TRBV6-9 to TRBJ1-4; no firm D call. Trimming stripped 0 bases from V and 6 bases from J, with 2 bases between. This CDR3 has 12 residues. Per the germline V gene, CDR1 is MNHGY and CDR2 is SVAAGI. The chain's CDR3 is CASSYSDEKLFF. Written as DNA, the CDR3 is TGTGCCAGCAGTTATTCGGATGAAAAACTGTTTTTT.